Each of the 32 T cell receptor beta chains below was sequenced from the same sample in a study of cytomegalovirus exposure and HLA in healthy donors. In the PCR, 60 Vbeta and 13 Jbeta primers were used. Sequencing was performed with immunoSEQ multiplex PCR; in TCRdb, only in-frame clones are kept and a portion is missing. The sample contains 85,000 to 90,000 clones, 85% of which appear only once. Sequencing was carried out using PBMCs. The receptor source for this set is a man between 35 and 55 years old in good health and CMV-seropositive.

This rearrangement joins TRBV5-6 to TRBJ2-2, with a tentative D call TRBD1 (5 bases). In germline, CDR1 is SGHDT, CDR2 YYEEEE. The CDR3 loop spans 15 amino acids. V was shortened by 2 bases and J by 1 base, with 9 bases between the two germline ends. The CDR3 DNA sequence: TGTGCCAGCAGCTTAAGGGGTGTGAACACCGGGGAGCTGTTTTTT. Protein sequence: CASSLRGVNTGELFF.

The chain links TRBV19 to TRBJ1-5; possibly TRBD1 for D (5 bases). Germline V lookup: CDR1 LNHDA, CDR2 SQIVND (reference sequence). The V gene lost 7 bases and the J gene lost 3 bases, with 28 bases spanning the gap. The CDR3 is 19 residues long. The CDR3 DNA reads as TGTGCCAGTAACCCCAGCGGGCAGGGAGGCGGAGGGCTCAATCAGCCCCAGCATTTT. It translates to CASNPSGQGGGGLNQPQHF.

The chain links TRBV4-2 to TRBJ2-3; TRBD2 matches 7 bases. Germline assignment: CDR1 LGHNA and CDR2 YNFKEQ. The CDR3 loop spans 15 amino acids. Losses at the gene ends were 10 bases for V and 2 bases for J; bases not matched to a gene: 12. The CDR3 bases are TGTGCCACCACTGAGGGGCTAGCGGACACAGATACGCAGTATTTT. Amino acids: CATTEGLADTDTQYF.

The rearrangement links TRBV5-1 to TRBJ2-5; TRBD1 aligns across 9 bases. This CDR3 contains 13 residues. CDR1 is SGHRS, CDR2 YFSETQ, per germline. Trimming at V came to 4 bases and at J to 3 bases, leaving 1 base not matched to a gene. CDR3 in amino acids: CASSRDREETQYF. In DNA, the CDR3 is TGCGCCAGCAGCCGGGACAGGGAAGAGACCCAGTACTTC.

The CDR3 protein is CASRGIGVNSPLHF. The CDR3, as DNA: TGTGCCAGCAGGGGGATAGGGGTTAATTCACCCCTCCACTTT. This chain joins TRBV6-1 and TRBJ1-6; possibly TRBD1 for D (5 bases). The length of the CDR3 is 14 residues. The germline V gene encodes CDR1 MNHNS and CDR2 SASEGT. V lost 6 bases and J 6 bases, leaving 12 bases between the germline ends.

V and J are TRBV12-5 and TRBJ2-3, with 7 bases identical to TRBD1. Germline CDR1 is LGHNT and CDR2 is FRNRAP. The CDR3 extends over 18 amino acids. Unmatched junction bases numbered 9, after V lost 0 bases and J lost 0 bases. The DNA of the CDR3 is TGTGCTAGTGGTTTGGTAGGGGGCAGGGACCATAGCACAGATACGCAGTATTTT. This codes for CASGLVGGRDHSTDTQYF.

J is TRBJ1-1 and V is TRBV5-4, with a possible D match to TRBD1 (5 bases). CDR3 size: 14 residues. Trimming removed 0 bases at V and 1 base at J, with 7 bases between. Germline values: CDR1 SGHNT, CDR2 YYREEE (reference sequence). CDR3 sequence: CASSLAGQNTEAFF. In nucleotides, the CDR3 is TGTGCCAGCAGCTTGGCAGGACAGAACACTGAAGCTTTCTTT.

This clone has only a few counts. The chain employs TRBV2 and TRBJ2-4; 10 bases are a match to TRBD1. The V segment lost 3 bases and the J segment 8 bases; nucleotides outside the gene matches: 10. The germline gives CDR1 SNHLY, CDR2 FYNNEI. The CDR3 has 16 residues. The CDR3 region is CASSEAGQGMMDIQYF. Here the CDR3 DNA reads TGTGCCAGCAGTGAGGCGGGACAGGGGATGATGGACATTCAGTACTTC.

As for this clone: A read error may account for a junction end that differs from germline. J is TRBJ2-1 and V is TRBV7-9; 12 positions match TRBD2. Germline V lookup: CDR1 SEHNR, CDR2 FQNEAQ (reference sequence). This CDR3 is 16 amino acids long. The CDR3 protein is CSSSSLRLAGAREQFF. In DNA, the CDR3 is TGTTCCAGCAGCTCCCTTCGACTAGCGGGGGCCCGGGAGCAGTTCTTC. The full variable domain, its missing parts supplied by reference TRBV7-9 and TRBJ2-1, is DTGVSQNPRHKITKRGQNVTFRCDPISEHNRLYWYRQTLGQGPEFLTYFQNEAQLEKSRLLSDRFSAERPKGSFSTLEIQRTEQGDSAMYLCSSSSLRLAGAREQFFGPGTRLTVL.

This clone occurred a few times. The V gene is TRBV7-9, the J gene TRBJ1-5, with D possibly being TRBD1 (5 bases). Germline CDR1 reads SEHNR; CDR2 reads FQNEAQ (reference sequence). V was trimmed by 3 bases and J by 6 bases, leaving 18 bases between them. The CDR3 has 16 residues. CDR3 in DNA: TGTGCCAGCAGCTTTCGGGAGGCGGGGGTTCGTCAGCCCCAGCATTTT. Its translation: CASSFREAGVRQPQHF.

In its sample, this clone was seen once. This chain connects TRBV19 to TRBJ2-1, with D perhaps TRBD1 (5 bases). V dropped 8 bases and J dropped 0 bases, with 14 bases sitting between them. CDR1 LNHDA and CDR2 SQIVND come from the germline V gene (reference sequence). This CDR3 has 15 residues. The CDR3 loop is CASCLGPSSYNEQFF. The CDR3 DNA is TGTGCCAGTTGCTTGGGGCCGAGCTCCTACAATGAGCAGTTCTTC. The full variable domain, its missing parts supplied by reference TRBV19 and TRBJ2-1, is DGGITQSPKYLFRKEGQNVTLSCEQNLNHDAMYWYRQDPGQGLRLIYYSQIVNDFQKGDIAEGYSVSREKKESFPLTVTSAQKNPTAFYLCASCLGPSSYNEQFFGPGTRLTVL.

DNA for the CDR3: TGCGCCAGCAGCCAAATCGGGACAGATACGCAGTATTTT. It yields the protein CASSQIGTDTQYF. The chain has TRBV5-1 and TRBJ2-3, with D uncertain. This CDR3 is built from 13 residues. Per the germline V gene, CDR1 is SGHRS and CDR2 is YFSETQ. V shed 4 bases and J shed 3 bases, with 9 bases lying between them. Combining the CDR3 with reference TRBV5-1 and TRBJ2-3 gives the whole variable domain KAGVTQTPRYLIKTRGQQVTLSCSPISGHRSVSWYQQTPGQGLQFLFEYFSETQRNKGNFPGRFSGRQFSNSRSEMNVSTLELGDSALYLCASSQIGTDTQYFGPGTRLTVL.

The count of this clone is one. This rearrangement joins TRBV6-4 to TRBJ2-1; possible D gene TRBD2, 5 bases. CDR1 MRHNA and CDR2 SNTAGT come from the germline V gene. The CDR3 totals 13 residues. Trimming shortened V by 4 bases and J by 10 bases, and 14 bases separated the two germline ends. CDR3 DNA: TGTGCCAGCAGTGCGCTAGCAATCGGGGAGCAGTTCTTC. Its protein product is CASSALAIGEQFF.

The V call is TRBV7-2, the J call TRBJ2-3, with TRBD2 matching over 9 bases. The CDR3 loop spans 19 amino acids. Losses at the gene ends were 4 bases for V and 6 bases for J; bases not matched to a gene: 20. From germline, CDR1 is SGHTA and CDR2 FQGNSA. The CDR3 sequence is CASSSASRVLAGQWDTQYF. For the CDR3, the DNA is TGTGCCAGCAGCTCCGCATCCAGGGTTCTAGCGGGGCAATGGGATACGCAGTATTTT.

CDR3 nucleotide sequence: TGTGCCAGCAGCCTGACTAGCGGGGGGACCTACAATGAGCAGTTCTTC. It encodes CASSLTSGGTYNEQFF. The chain employs TRBV7-6 and TRBJ2-1; 13 bases are shared with TRBD2. The CDR3 is made up of 16 amino acids. V lost 5 bases to trimming and J lost 2 bases; unmatched junction nucleotides: 3. Germline CDR1 is SGHVS and CDR2 is FNYEAQ.

This clone was found once. The genes are TRBV6-4 and TRBJ2-7; a weak D match, TRBD2 (5 bases). Germline V gives CDR1 MRHNA, CDR2 SNTAGT. V lost 9 bases, J lost 2 bases, and 14 bases lay in between. The CDR3 has 13 amino acids. The CDR3 spells CASIASLTYEQYF. In nucleotides, the CDR3 is TGTGCCAGTATAGCTAGCCTTACCTACGAGCAGTACTTC.

This chain connects TRBV29-1 to TRBJ1-3; D gene ambiguous. Germline lookup yields CDR1 SQVTM and CDR2 ANQGSEA. This CDR3 has 13 amino acids. The V and J ends lost 4 bases and 0 bases respectively, with 7 bases between them. The CDR3 nucleotides are TGCAGCGTTGGAATGAGCTCTGGAAACACCATATATTTT. It specifies CSVGMSSGNTIYF.

This chain joins TRBV30 and TRBJ2-3; possibly TRBD2 for D (5 bases). Trimming left V 0 bases short and J 4 bases short, with 11 bases between. Germline lookup yields CDR1 GTSNPN and CDR2 SVGIG (reference sequence). The CDR3 is 14 residues long. In nucleotides, the CDR3 is TGTGCCTGGAGTGTACTAGGGCGGGCAGATACGCAGTATTTT. Its protein product is CAWSVLGRADTQYF.

J is TRBJ2-1 and V is TRBV19; 10 nucleotides match TRBD1. The germline V gene encodes CDR1 LNHDA and CDR2 SQIVND (reference sequence). Losses at the gene ends were 4 bases for V and 4 bases for J; bases not matched to a gene: 10. The CDR3 runs 17 residues. The CDR3 DNA follows: TGTGCCAGTAGTACAACCGGACAGGGGGGGTCTTACAATGAGCAGTTCTTC. Translation gives CASSTTGQGGSYNEQFF. The full variable domain, in which reference TRBV19 and TRBJ2-1 provide the parts outside the CDR3, is DGGITQSPKYLFRKEGQNVTLSCEQNLNHDAMYWYRQDPGQGLRLIYYSQIVNDFQKGDIAEGYSVSREKKESFPLTVTSAQKNPTAFYLCASSTTGQGGSYNEQFFGPGTRLTVL.

J is TRBJ2-7 and V is TRBV7-2; 8 bases agree with TRBD2. Germline-derived CDR1 and CDR2 are SGHTA and FQGNSA. CDR3 length: 15 residues. Germline trimming cut 5 bases from V and 2 bases from J; bases unmatched to any gene: 8. CDR3 nucleotides: TGTGCCAGCAGCATAGAGGGACTAGGTCCCTACGAGCAGTACTTC. Translation: CASSIEGLGPYEQYF. Looking up the rest from reference TRBV7-2 and TRBJ2-7 gives the full variable domain: GAGVSQSPSNKVTEKGKDVELRCDPISGHTALYWYRQSLGQGLEFLIYFQGNSAPDKSGLPSDRFSAERTGGSVSTLTIQRTQQEDSAVYLCASSIEGLGPYEQYFGPGTRLTVT.

The chain is built from TRBV6-1 and TRBJ1-2, with D possibly TRBD1 on 5 matching bases. The CDR3 sequence is 14 residues long. CDR1 and CDR2 (germline): MNHNS, SASEGT. V was trimmed by 1 base and J by 6 bases, leaving 12 bases between them. The DNA for the CDR3 is TGTGCCAGCAGTGAAGTGCGGCAGGGCAATGGCTACACCTTC. Its translation is CASSEVRQGNGYTF.

This clone was seen a single time. This rearrangement joins TRBV6-5 to TRBJ2-5, with TRBD2 identical over 9 bases. V gave up 2 bases and J gave up 9 bases; unmatched junction bases: 7. Germline V lookup: CDR1 MNHEY, CDR2 SVGAGI. This CDR3 region has 14 residues. The CDR3 nucleotides read TGTGCCAGCAGTTACCGTCCGGGACTAGCCGCCCAGTACTTC. Amino acids: CASSYRPGLAAQYF.

This chain's CDR3 is CASSIRTGTQYF. The CDR3 DNA reads TGTGCCAGTAGTATAAGGACAGGGACCCAGTACTTC. The J gene is TRBJ2-5, the V gene TRBV19, with TRBD1 matching 7 bases. Germline V lookup: CDR1 LNHDA, CDR2 SQIVND (reference sequence). The trim removed 2 bases at V and 7 bases at J, leaving 1 base unmatched. CDR3 length: 12 residues.

The genes are TRBV6-1 and TRBJ2-1; 8 bases line up with TRBD1. Germline V gene sequence: CDR1 MNHNS, CDR2 SASEGT. Trimming removed 4 bases from V and 4 bases from J; junction bases left unmatched: 6. CDR3 length: 15 amino acids. CDR3 loop: CASSARTGSYNEQFF. The CDR3 coding sequence is TGTGCCAGCAGTGCCCGGACAGGGAGTTACAATGAGCAGTTCTTC.

The gene calls are TRBV2 and TRBJ2-3, with TRBD1 identical over 7 bases. V shed 3 bases, J shed 2 bases, and the junction held 5 bases outside the gene matches. The CDR3 spans 15 residues. Germline V gene lookup returns CDR1 SNHLY and CDR2 FYNNEI. The CDR3 sequence is CASSDRQGYTDTQYF. As DNA, the CDR3 is TGTGCCAGCAGTGACAGACAGGGATACACAGATACGCAGTATTTT.

The chain joins TRBV27 to TRBJ1-6; 9 nucleotides align to TRBD1. This CDR3 is built from 15 residues. The junction had 2 bases not matched to a gene; V was cut back by 0 bases and J by 8 bases. The germline V gene has CDR1 MNHEY and CDR2 SMNVEV (reference sequence). In DNA form, the CDR3 reads TGTGCCAGCAGTTTATCGGGACAGGGCCATTCACCCCTCCACTTT. Amino acid sequence: CASSLSGQGHSPLHF.

This clone was observed a single time. The rearrangement uses TRBV13 and TRBJ2-3, with a weak D call TRBD2 (6 bases). The CDR3 is made up of 15 amino acids. Germline V gene data show CDR1 as PRHDT and CDR2 as FYEKMQ (reference sequence). Trimming stripped 0 bases from V and 2 bases from J, with 9 bases between. The CDR3 DNA reads TGTGCCAGCAGCTTAGGCGGGGGAACCACAGATACGCAGTATTTT. This encodes CASSLGGGTTDTQYF.

The V call is TRBV28, the J call TRBJ1-5; D gene unclear. The CDR3 consists of 15 residues. Germline V lookup: CDR1 MDHEN, CDR2 SYDVKM. Trimming removed 3 bases at V and 2 bases at J, with 11 bases between. CDR3 nucleotides: TGTGCCAGCAGTTTGGGCGGGTTTGGCAATCAGCCCCAGCATTTT. Encoded protein: CASSLGGFGNQPQHF.

The chain recombines TRBV6-1 with TRBJ2-1, with D possibly TRBD2 on 6 matching bases. Between the trimmed V and J ends, which lost 8 bases and 3 bases, there was a span of 11 bases. The CDR3 is 13 residues long. Germline-derived CDR1 and CDR2 are MNHNS and SASEGT. The CDR3 region has the DNA TGTGCCAGCTTGTCTAGCGTCTACAATGAGCAGTTCTTC. This sequence encodes CASLSSVYNEQFF.

The chain couples TRBV11-3 to TRBJ1-5, with 9 nucleotides matching TRBD1. Germline assignment: CDR1 SGHNT and CDR2 YENEEA. The CDR3 spans 17 residues. J gave up 0 bases and V 5 bases, and 8 bases lay outside the gene matches. This CDR3 reads CASSPPGQGDSNQPQHF. CDR3 bases: TGTGCCAGCAGCCCGCCGGGACAGGGCGATAGCAATCAGCCCCAGCATTTT.

The chain carries TRBV18 and TRBJ1-5; possible D gene TRBD1, 6 bases. The CDR3 has 15 amino acids. Deletions cut 3 bases from V and 5 bases from J, with 14 bases between. Germline V gene lookup returns CDR1 KGHSH and CDR2 LQKENI. The CDR3 reads CASSPESRGYQPQHF. CDR3 DNA sequence: TGTGCCAGCTCACCCGAATCCAGGGGCTATCAGCCCCAGCATTTT.

This clone showed up just a few times. The CDR3 sequence: CASSPPYRGNSPLHF. As DNA, the CDR3 is TGTGCCAGCTCACCACCATACAGGGGGAATTCACCCCTCCACTTT. The chain links TRBV18 to TRBJ1-6, with 8 bases fitting TRBD1. CDR1 KGHSH and CDR2 LQKENI come from the germline V gene. CDR3 length equals 15 residues. With 0 bases clipped from V and 7 bases from J, the junction kept 2 bases outside the gene matches.